A single sample is the source of the 17 T cell receptor beta chains below, sequenced in a study of blood T cell repertoires in COVID-19. Method: immunoSEQ multiplex PCR; TCRdb's copy keeps in-frame clones and lacks some. This sample carries about 74,000 clones, 90% of them seen once, and the ten largest clones take 1.3% to 1.5%. Sequenced material: peripheral blood. These receptors came from a man aged 50-60 years with acute or convalescent COVID-19.

This CDR3 reads CASSPLAGGDTQYF. In nucleotides, the CDR3 is TGTGCCAGCAGCCCACTAGCGGGGGGGGATACGCAGTATTTT. This sequence joins TRBV4-2 and TRBJ2-3, with 13 bases lining up with TRBD2. The CDR3 covers 14 residues. Germline V gene lookup returns CDR1 LGHNA and CDR2 YNFKEQ. The V gene end was trimmed by 4 bases and the J gene end by 6 bases; junction bases not matched to a gene: 1.

The chain employs TRBV16 and TRBJ1-5, with 9 nucleotides matching TRBD1. The CDR3 runs to 15 residues. J was trimmed by 4 bases and V by 5 bases; bases with no gene match: 6. In germline, CDR1 is KGHSY, CDR2 FQNENV. The CDR3 region has the DNA TGTGCCAGCAGCGCAACAGGGGGCGGTAATCAGCCCCAGCATTTT. Encoded protein: CASSATGGGNQPQHF.

This chain links TRBV7-6 with TRBJ2-3; 9 bases align to TRBD2. The CDR3 consists of 18 residues. Germline V lookup: CDR1 SGHVS, CDR2 FNYEAQ. V lost 3 bases to trimming and J lost 2 bases; unmatched junction nucleotides: 12. This chain's CDR3 is CASSLMPSSGTSTDTQYF. The CDR3, as DNA: TGTGCCAGCAGCTTGATGCCCTCTAGCGGGACCTCCACAGATACGCAGTATTTT.

The chain has TRBV19 and TRBJ2-2, with TRBD2 as a possible D gene (5 bases). Trimming removed 3 bases at V and 5 bases at J, with 13 bases between. Germline values: CDR1 LNHDA, CDR2 SQIVND (reference sequence). This CDR3 has 15 residues. CDR3 protein: CASSIPGVGTGELFF. The CDR3 DNA sequence: TGTGCCAGTAGTATTCCCGGGGTAGGGACCGGGGAGCTGTTTTTT.

This clone was detected only a few times. Different DNA sequences within this sample yield the same CDR3. This chain joins TRBV30 and TRBJ2-7; 7 nucleotides line up with TRBD1. V was clipped by 3 bases and J by 3 bases; unmatched bases: 2. This CDR3 region has 12 residues. CDR1 GTSNPN and CDR2 SVGIG come from the germline V gene (reference sequence). The CDR3 spells CAWSGDSYEQYF. The CDR3 DNA reads as TGTGCCTGGAGCGGGGACAGCTACGAGCAGTACTTC.

The chain combines TRBV2 with TRBJ1-6; D is unclear. V was clipped by 3 bases and J by 6 bases, with 9 bases between them. This CDR3 has 14 amino acids. Germline V gene lookup returns CDR1 SNHLY and CDR2 FYNNEI. CDR3 sequence (DNA): TGTGCCAGCAGTGAGGGCAGAAGTAATTCACCCCTCCACTTT. This translates into CASSEGRSNSPLHF.

The chain joins TRBV7-2 to TRBJ2-1; 7 bases fit TRBD2. Per germline, CDR1 SGHTA and CDR2 FQGNSA. The CDR3 sequence is 12 residues long. With 6 bases clipped from V and 12 bases from J, the junction kept 8 bases outside the gene matches. This chain's CDR3 is CASRPSSGRQFF. The CDR3 DNA reads TGTGCCAGCAGGCCGTCTAGCGGCCGGCAGTTCTTC.

The chain couples TRBV10-1 to TRBJ2-1, with 15 bases lining up with TRBD2. V lost 3 bases to trimming and J lost 10 bases; unmatched junction nucleotides: 10. The germline V gene encodes CDR1 WNHNN and CDR2 SYGVQD (reference sequence). This CDR3 contains 17 residues. As DNA, the CDR3 is TGCGCCAGCAGTGAACTAAGGACTAGCGGGAGGGCCCCAGAGCAGTTCTTC. Its translation: CASSELRTSGRAPEQFF.

The gene calls are TRBV30 and TRBJ2-5; TRBD1 agrees at 7 bases. CDR1 and CDR2 from the germline V gene are GTSNPN and SVGIG (reference sequence). Trimming removed 2 bases from V and 14 bases from J; junction bases left unmatched: 11. The CDR3 runs to 12 residues. CDR3 nucleotide sequence: TGTGCCTGGAGTAGGGACAGTACAACCCCATACTTC. Translating it yields CAWSRDSTTPYF.

This chain connects TRBV7-9 to TRBJ2-7; 14 nucleotides agree with TRBD2. V lost 5 bases and J lost 6; bases outside the gene matches: 0. The CDR3 length is 13 residues. Germline CDR1 and CDR2: SEHNR and FQNEAQ (reference sequence). The CDR3 DNA reads as TGTGCCAGCAGCGGACTAGCGGGGGGCGAGCAGTACGTC. The encoded protein is CASSGLAGGEQYV.

This clone is judged medium-sized (0.01 to 0.1%). This chain uses TRBV7-8 with TRBJ2-2, with TRBD2 identical over 8 bases. The V segment lost 5 bases and the J segment 4 bases; nucleotides outside the gene matches: 6. The CDR3 is 15 residues long. In germline, CDR1 is SGHVS, CDR2 FQNEAQ. CDR3 sequence: CASSKPGGGTGELFF. CDR3 coding DNA: TGTGCCAGCAGCAAACCGGGGGGGGGCACCGGGGAGCTGTTTTTT.

The chain has TRBV5-1 and TRBJ1-6, with 8 bases aligning to TRBD1. Germline lookup yields CDR1 SGHRS and CDR2 YFSETQ. The CDR3 has 17 amino acids. The ends lost 0 bases at V and 8 bases at J; junction bases unmatched: 10. DNA for the CDR3: TGCGCCAGCAGCTTGGAACCCCCAGACAGGGGCGATTCACCCCTCCACTTT. It encodes CASSLEPPDRGDSPLHF.

DNA of the CDR3: TGTGCCAGTCTGCCGGGACAGGCTACTGGGGCCAACGTCCTGACTTTC. Its protein product is CASLPGQATGANVLTF. The genes are TRBV27 and TRBJ2-6; 8 nucleotides match TRBD1. V shed 9 bases and J 2 bases; nucleotides not matched to a gene: 9. The CDR3 covers 16 residues. Germline values: CDR1 MNHEY, CDR2 SMNVEV (reference sequence).

This rearrangement joins TRBV24-1 to TRBJ2-5; the match to TRBD1 covers 12 bases. Trimming cost V 2 bases and J 4 bases; bases outside gene matches: 4. This CDR3 has 16 amino acids. Looked up from germline, CDR1 is KGHDR and CDR2 is SFDVKD. The CDR3 loop reads CATSDSGTGGLETQYF. The DNA for the CDR3 is TGTGCCACCAGTGATTCAGGGACAGGGGGCTTAGAGACCCAGTACTTC.

The CDR3 coding sequence is TGTGCCAGTAGTATAGCCCGACAGGGGAACAATCAGCCCCAGCATTTT. Translated: CASSIARQGNNQPQHF. The V and J genes are TRBV19 and TRBJ1-5, with 8 bases that match TRBD1. This CDR3 comprises 16 residues. With V trimmed by 1 base and J by 3 bases, 5 bases remained unmatched. Germline CDR1 is LNHDA and CDR2 is SQIVND (reference sequence).

This rearrangement joins TRBV9 to TRBJ2-3; 11 bases match TRBD2. CDR1 and CDR2 (germline): SGDLS, YYNGEE. The CDR3 totals 16 residues. V was pared by 4 bases and J by 1 base, with 5 bases of the junction left unmatched. CDR3 protein: CASSPGTSGRTDTQYF. In DNA, the CDR3 is TGTGCCAGCAGCCCCGGGACTAGCGGACGCACAGATACGCAGTATTTT. The entire variable domain, with the rest obtained from reference TRBV9 and TRBJ2-3, is as follows: DSGVTQTPKHLITATGQRVTLRCSPRSGDLSVYWYQQSLDQGLQFLIQYYNGEERAKGNILERFSAQQFPDLHSELNLSSLELGDSALYFCASSPGTSGRTDTQYFGPGTRLTVL.

This chain joins TRBV4-1 and TRBJ2-1; tentatively, D is TRBD2 (5 bases). V was shortened by 2 bases and J by 0 bases, with 11 bases between the two germline ends. Germline V gene lookup returns CDR1 MGHRA and CDR2 YSYEKL. The CDR3 has 16 amino acids. CDR3 sequence: CASSQSGLSSYNEQFF. The CDR3 DNA reads TGCGCCAGCAGCCAATCAGGACTGAGCTCCTACAATGAGCAGTTCTTC.